The rows below give T cell receptor beta chains drawn from one sample of a study of T cell responses to AZD1222 COVID-19 vaccine. Generated by immunoSEQ multiplex PCR, the TCRdb table keeps only in-frame clones and is missing some. The sample carries over 150,000 clones, over 80% recorded once. This specimen consisted of peripheral blood, obtained on day 0 of AZD1222 vaccination. These receptors all stem from an adult in good health. Each CDR3 is given with its conserved first and last residue. A D gene is named only where the DNA matches it firmly. Size tells how often a clone was seen (once, few, many) or the class of an expanded clone, and some rows leave it out.

TRBV4-2	.	TRBJ2-7	TRBD2	CASSQDRSSGSYEQYF	TGTGCCAGCAGCCAAGATCGTTCTAGCGGGTCCTACGAGCAGTACTTC
TRBV20-1	.	TRBJ1-5	TRBD1	CSASRQGDQPQHF	TGCAGTGCTAGTCGACAGGGCGATCAGCCCCAGCATTTT
TRBV10-2	.	TRBJ2-1	TRBD2	CASSRTSGGTNEQFF	TGCGCCAGCAGTCGGACTAGCGGGGGGACCAATGAGCAGTTCTTC
TRBV6-1	once	TRBJ2-7	TRBD1	CASSDLGQADINEQYF	TGTGCCAGCAGTGACCTCGGACAGGCGGATATCAACGAGCAGTACTTC
TRBV4-1	.	TRBJ1-4	.	CASSQDVGQGWEKLFF	TGCGCCAGCAGCCAAGATGTTGGCCAGGGATGGGAAAAACTGTTTTTT
TRBV6-2/TRBV6-3	.	TRBJ1-1	.	CASSPDKNQNTEAFF	TGTGCCAGCAGTCCGGACAAGAACCAGAACACTGAAGCTTTCTTT
TRBV19	few	TRBJ2-5	.	CASSIQGKYQETQYF	TGTGCCAGTAGTATTCAGGGAAAGTACCAAGAGACCCAGTACTTC
TRBV5-6	.	TRBJ2-3	.	CASSLGARGGDTQYF	TGTGCCAGCAGCTTGGGAGCGCGTGGTGGAGATACGCAGTATTTT
TRBV12-3/TRBV12-4	.	TRBJ1-2	.	CASSLESYGYTF	TGTGCCAGCAGTTTGGAATCCTATGGCTACACCTTC
TRBV19	.	TRBJ2-2	TRBD1	CASSGDRVYNTGELFF	TGTGCCAGTAGTGGGGACAGGGTGTATAACACCGGGGAGCTGTTTTTT
TRBV21-1	.	TRBJ2-1	.	CARVPAAHEQFF	TGTGCCAGAGTTCCTGCGGCCCATGAGCAGTTCTTC
TRBV10-3	.	TRBJ1-6	TRBD1	CAMGTEPKNSPLHF	TGTGCCATGGGGACAGAGCCAAAAAATTCACCCCTCCACTTT
TRBV4-1	.	TRBJ2-4	TRBD2	CASSQTSGTSGRRIGNIQYF	TGCGCCAGCAGCCAGACTTCCGGGACTAGCGGGAGGAGGATTGGGAACATTCAGTACTTC
TRBV12-3/TRBV12-4	.	TRBJ1-1	.	CASSFRENTEAFF	TGTGCCAGCAGTTTCCGGGAGAACACTGAAGCTTTCTTT
TRBV5-1	.	TRBJ1-2	TRBD1	CASSLDTGENYGYTF	TGCGCCAGCAGCTTGGATACAGGGGAAAACTATGGCTACACCTTC
TRBV5-1	.	TRBJ1-5	.	CASSLDWGWGQPQHF	TGCGCCAGCAGCTTGGATTGGGGCTGGGGTCAGCCCCAGCATTTT
TRBV11-2	.	TRBJ1-2	TRBD1	CASSLVRTGDYGYTF	TGTGCCAGCAGCTTAGTTCGGACAGGGGACTATGGCTACACCTTC
TRBV19	.	TRBJ1-2	.	CASTTNYGYTF	TGTGCCAGTACTACTAACTATGGCTACACCTTC
TRBV19	.	TRBJ1-5	.	CASGISTSNQPQHF	TGTGCCTCGGGGATTTCGACTAGCAATCAGCCCCAGCATTTT
TRBV28	.	TRBJ2-4	.	CASSFPASWNIQYF	TGTGCCAGCAGTTTCCCGGCCTCATGGAACATTCAGTACTTC
TRBV3-1/TRBV3-2	.	TRBJ1-3	.	CASSQLVSGNTIYF	TGTGCCAGCAGCCAACTTGTCTCTGGAAACACCATATATTTT
TRBV30	.	TRBJ2-1	TRBD2	CAWSIPGLAGYNEQFF	TGTGCCTGGAGTATACCGGGACTAGCGGGATACAATGAGCAGTTCTTC
TRBV6-6	.	TRBJ1-1	.	CASSSDYRVNTEAFF	TGTGCCAGCAGTTCAGACTACAGGGTGAACACTGAAGCTTTCTTT
TRBV30	.	TRBJ2-5	TRBD1	CAWRQGGQETQYF	TGTGCCTGGAGACAGGGGGGCCAAGAGACCCAGTACTTC